This TCR beta chain was sequenced for a study of T cell repertoires in ileal Crohn's disease. Notes on the study in general: Sorted CD8 T cells held more high-frequency clones than CD4.

Sequencing used immunoSEQ multiplex PCR; TCRdb keeps in-frame clones, though not all of them. This table has around 8,000 clones, under 85% appearing once. In the case of this clone: Its antigen is unknown.

The clonotype comes from an adult with Crohn's disease. Source material: ileal tissue.

CDR3 bases: TGCGCCAGCAGCCAAGAGGCGGGATTATATGGCTACACCTTC. Translation: CASSQEAGLYGYTF. V usage is TRBV4-3 and J usage is TRBJ1-2; D is undetermined. V shed 0 bases and J shed 5 bases, with 10 bases lying between them. From germline, CDR1 is LGHNA and CDR2 YSLEER. The CDR3 has 14 amino acids.